The rows below give T cell receptor beta chains drawn from one sample of a study of beta chain features in type 1 diabetes. Data came from immunoSEQ multiplex PCR; TCRdb stores just in-frame clones and leaves some out. The table lists fewer than 650,000 clones, roughly a sixth of them singletons. Input material: naive CD4+ T cells from blood. The receptor set was obtained from a man younger than 35 in good health. CDR3s include the opening cysteine and the closing phenylalanine or tryptophan. D genes are given only for firm matches. Some rows mark clone size as missing; the rest say once, few, many or name a class of expanded clone.

>TRBV9|TRBD2|TRBJ2-1|few
TGTGCCAGCAGCGTAGAGGCTAGCGGGGCGATGTACAATGAGCAGTTCTTC
CASSVEASGAMYNEQFF
>TRBV10-2|TRBD1|TRBJ1-1|-
TGCGCCAGCAAATTGGCAACAGGGGAGAAAGCTTTCTTT
CASKLATGEKAFF
>TRBV5-6|-|TRBJ2-7|few
TGTGCCAGCAGCTTCCTAGTCGGCTACGAGCAGTACTTC
CASSFLVGYEQYF
>TRBV20-1|-|TRBJ2-5|few
TGCAGTGGAGACATCCAAGAGACCCAGTACTTC
CSGDIQETQYF
>TRBV14|TRBD2|TRBJ2-3|few
TGTGCCAGCAGCCAAGGGGGAGCGGGAGCGACAGATACGCAGTATTTT
CASSQGGAGATDTQYF
>TRBV30|TRBD1|TRBJ1-5|-
TGTGCCTGGAGCGACAGGGTTTATCAGCCCCAGCATTTT
CAWSDRVYQPQHF
>TRBV7-3|-|TRBJ1-1|-
TGTGCCAGCAGCTTGACCAGGGGTGTTACTGAAGCTTTCTTT
CASSLTRGVTEAFF
>TRBV5-1|-|TRBJ2-5|-
TGCGCCAGCAGCTCTTCGGAGACCCAGTACTTC
CASSSSETQYF
>TRBV28|-|TRBJ2-5|-
TGTGCCAGCAGTTTACGCCCGGGGCCACGGAGGGAGACCCAGTACTTC
CASSLRPGPRRETQYF
>TRBV28|-|TRBJ1-2|few
TGTGCCAGCGGCGTAGATCCGAACTATGGCTACACCTTC
CASGVDPNYGYTF
>TRBV28|TRBD1|TRBJ1-1|-
TGTGCCAGCAGTCGTCCCGGGACAGGGGGGAACACTGAAGCTTTCTTT
CASSRPGTGGNTEAFF
>TRBV4-3|-|TRBJ1-5|few
TGCGCCAGCAGCCAAGTCTTGTCGACAGCCAGCAATCAGCCCCAGCATTTT
CASSQVLSTASNQPQHF
>TRBV28|TRBD2|TRBJ2-5|-
TGTGCCAGCAGTTTAGTAGTCGCGGGGGGACAAGAGACCCAGTACTTC
CASSLVVAGGQETQYF
>TRBV11-2|-|TRBJ2-1|-
TGTGCCAGCAGCTTAGAAGCTGGGCAGAGCTCCTACAATGAGCAGTTCTTC
CASSLEAGQSSYNEQFF
>TRBV28|-|TRBJ2-5|-
TGTGCCAGCACCCGGGGAGTGGAAGAGACCCAGTACTTC
CASTRGVEETQYF
>TRBV20-1|-|TRBJ1-2|few
TGCAGTGCCCCCACCGTTGACGGCTACACCTTC
CSAPTVDGYTF
>TRBV4-1|TRBD2|TRBJ2-1|-
TGCGCCAGCAGCCATTTTAGGGGACTAGCGGGAGGTGATGAGCAGTTCTTC
CASSHFRGLAGGDEQFF
>TRBV7-9|-|TRBJ2-7|-
TGTGCCAGCAGCCCGGCCCGATGGGGCGGCGACGAGCAGTACTTC
CASSPARWGGDEQYF
>TRBV9|-|TRBJ1-2|-
TGTGCCAGCAGTTGGGGGCCCCTTAACTATGGCTACACCTTC
CASSWGPLNYGYTF
>TRBV11-2|-|TRBJ1-1|-
TGTGCCAGCAGCTTAGATCGCGGGCCCTCCACTGAAGCTTTCTTT
CASSLDRGPSTEAFF
>TRBV27|-|TRBJ1-2|few
TGTGCCAGCAGTCCACGGACAAGCTATGGCTACACCTTC
CASSPRTSYGYTF
>TRBV7-9|TRBD1|TRBJ2-2|-
TGTGCCAGCAGCCCCGACAGGGTAATCCGCACCGGGGAGCTGTTTTTT
CASSPDRVIRTGELFF
>TRBV19|-|TRBJ2-5|few
TGTGCCAGTAGTATTATCTCGGACGGGGGAAAGACCCAGTACTTC
CASSIISDGGKTQYF
>TRBV2|TRBD2|TRBJ2-2|few
TGTGCCAGCAGTGTCCAGCGGGGGACCGGGGAGCTGTTTTTT
CASSVQRGTGELFF
>TRBV9|-|TRBJ2-3|-
TGTGCCAGCAGCGTAGCAACAGATACGCAGTATTTT
CASSVATDTQYF
>TRBV2|-|TRBJ1-5|few
TGTGCCAGCAGTCCGGACAGTAGCAATCAGCCCCAGCATTTT
CASSPDSSNQPQHF
>TRBV30|-|TRBJ1-5|-
TGTGCCTGGGCCTCCGGTACAGGGAGAAATCAGCCCCAGCATTTT
CAWASGTGRNQPQHF
>TRBV7-3|-|TRBJ2-3|few
TGTGCCAGCAGCTTCAGCGGCACAGATACGCAGTATTTT
CASSFSGTDTQYF
>TRBV7-3|TRBD2|TRBJ2-3|-
TGTGCCAGCAGCTTGGGACTAGCGGGAAGCACAGATACGCAGTATTTT
CASSLGLAGSTDTQYF
>TRBV10-3|-|TRBJ2-7|-
TGTGCCATCAGTAAGGGACTTGGGAGCTCCTACGAGCAGTACTTC
CAISKGLGSSYEQYF
>TRBV9|TRBD2|TRBJ2-7|-
TGTGCCAGCAGCGTAGCGGGGGGAGGGCCCTACGAGCAGTACTTC
CASSVAGGGPYEQYF
>TRBV5-4|TRBD2|TRBJ2-1|few
TGTGCCAGCAGTCCCGGGACTAGCGTTAACAATGAGCAGTTCTTC
CASSPGTSVNNEQFF
>TRBV28|-|TRBJ1-5|once
TGTGCCAGCAGTTTATCCAGGGACCAGCATTTT
CASSLSRDQHF
>TRBV30|-|TRBJ1-4|-
TGTGCCTGGAGTGGACAAATTAATGAAAAACTGTTTTTT
CAWSGQINEKLFF
>TRBV28|-|TRBJ1-5|-
TGTGCCAGCAGTTTAGGGGTCGGCAATCAGCCCCAGCATTTT
CASSLGVGNQPQHF
>TRBV27|-|TRBJ1-1|-
TGTGCCAGCAGTTTAAGGATCGGGAACACTGAAGCTTTCTTT
CASSLRIGNTEAFF
>TRBV5-1|TRBD2|TRBJ2-2|-
TGCGCCAGCAGCCCGCGACTAGCGGGAAACACCGGGGAGCTGTTTTTT
CASSPRLAGNTGELFF
>TRBV20-1|-|TRBJ2-2|few
TGCAGTGCTAGGATGGGTGGGGAGCTGTTTTTT
CSARMGGELFF
>TRBV5-1|TRBD2|TRBJ2-1|-
TGCGCCAGCAGCAGTAGCGGGAGCTCCTACAATGAGCAGTTCTTC
CASSSSGSSYNEQFF
>TRBV7-2|-|TRBJ2-1|few
TGTGCCAGCAGCTTACGTTTTAGGTCCTCCTACAATTCTGAGCAGTTCTTC
CASSLRFRSSYNSEQFF
>TRBV11-1|-|TRBJ2-1|-
TGTGCCAGCAGTCTGGGGCGGGACAGCTCCTACAATGAGCAGTTCTTC
CASSLGRDSSYNEQFF
>TRBV4-3|-|TRBJ2-1|few
TGCGCCAGCTCCCGGCCCCGGGGCAATGAGCAGTTCTTC
CASSRPRGNEQFF
>TRBV29-1|-|TRBJ1-1|-
TGCAGCGTTACCATGACAGGAGGAAACACTGAAGCTTTCTTT
CSVTMTGGNTEAFF
>TRBV20-1|-|TRBJ2-1|-
TGCAGTGCTAGGCCGCACAATGAGCAGTTCTTC
CSARPHNEQFF
>TRBV30|TRBD1|TRBJ1-3|-
TGTGCCTGGGGTCCCGGGACAGGGCGCTCTGGAAACACCATATATTTT
CAWGPGTGRSGNTIYF
>TRBV27|TRBD1|TRBJ2-7|few
TGTGCCAGCAGGCCCCGGAGGACAGGCGGTGAGCAGTACTTC
CASRPRRTGGEQYF
>TRBV10-3|TRBD1|TRBJ1-1|few
TGTGCCATCGGAAAACAGGGGGCGCAGAATATCGGAGCTTTCTTT
CAIGKQGAQNIGAFF
>TRBV7-2|-|TRBJ1-1|few
TGTGCCAGCAGCTTAGCGGGGGTGACTGACACTGAAGCTTTCTTT
CASSLAGVTDTEAFF
>TRBV2|-|TRBJ2-7|few
TGTGCCAGCAGTGGGAGACACGGATACGAGCAGTACTTC
CASSGRHGYEQYF
>TRBV29-1|TRBD1|TRBJ1-5|few
TGCAGCGTTGGAGAGGGGCAGGGGGGCGCTCAGCCCCAGCATTTT
CSVGEGQGGAQPQHF
>TRBV27|TRBD1|TRBJ2-7|-
TGTGCCAGCAGTCAGCCGGGACAGAGCTACGAGCAGTACTTC
CASSQPGQSYEQYF
>TRBV27|-|TRBJ1-1|-
TGTGCCAGCAGCCACTTCTCGGGGGGTAACACTGAAGCTTTCTTT
CASSHFSGGNTEAFF
>TRBV28|TRBD2|TRBJ2-3|-
TGTGCCAGCAGTTATGGGATAGCGGGAGGCACAGATACGCAGTATTTT
CASSYGIAGGTDTQYF
>TRBV4-3|TRBD1|TRBJ2-7|few
TGCGCCAGCAGCCAAGGGGACAGGGGGTTCTCCCCCTTCTCCTACGAGCAGTACTTC
CASSQGDRGFSPFSYEQYF
>TRBV2|-|TRBJ2-5|-
TGTGCCAGCAGGGAAGGGGAGCAGTACTTC
CASREGEQYF
>TRBV6-6|TRBD2|TRBJ2-5|-
TGTGCCAGCAGTTACAAGACTAGCGGACAAGAGACCCAGTACTTC
CASSYKTSGQETQYF
>TRBV7-8|-|TRBJ2-1|-
TGTGCCAGCAGCTTAGTCACGAGCTCCTACAATGAGCAGTTCTTC
CASSLVTSSYNEQFF
>TRBV27|TRBD1|TRBJ2-1|few
TGTGCCAGCAGTTTGCGACAGGGCCCAGCGGTTTCCTACAATGAGCAGTTCTTC
CASSLRQGPAVSYNEQFF